This TCR beta chain originates from a study of T cell responses to AZD1222 COVID-19 vaccine. The table came from immunoSEQ multiplex PCR; TCRdb's copy has only in-frame clones and leaves some out. Here the sample spans about 86,000 clones, just over 85% being singletons. The germline V gene has CDR1 MDHEN and CDR2 SYDVKM. The CDR3 runs to 14 residues. The V and J ends lost 5 bases and 0 bases respectively, with 10 bases between them. The V and J genes are TRBV28 and TRBJ1-1; no definite D call. The TCR sequence derives from an adult in good health. Source: peripheral blood, taken on day 0 of MenACWY control vaccination. The CDR3 DNA is TGTGCCAGCAGTGCCCCCCCGGTGAACACTGAAGCTTTCTTT. This encodes CASSAPPVNTEAFF.